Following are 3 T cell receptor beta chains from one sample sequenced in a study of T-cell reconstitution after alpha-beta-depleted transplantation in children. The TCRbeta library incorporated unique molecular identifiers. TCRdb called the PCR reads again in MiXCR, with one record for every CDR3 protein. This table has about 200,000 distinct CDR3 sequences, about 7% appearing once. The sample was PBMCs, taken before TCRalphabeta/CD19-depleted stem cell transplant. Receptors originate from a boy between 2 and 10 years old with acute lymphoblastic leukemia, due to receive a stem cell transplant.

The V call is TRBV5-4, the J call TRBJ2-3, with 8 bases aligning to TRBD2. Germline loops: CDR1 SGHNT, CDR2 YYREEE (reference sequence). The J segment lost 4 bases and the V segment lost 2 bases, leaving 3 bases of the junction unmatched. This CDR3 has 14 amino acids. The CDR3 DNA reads TGTGCCAGCAGCTTCCTGACTAGCGCAGATACGCAGTATTTT. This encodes CASSFLTSADTQYF.

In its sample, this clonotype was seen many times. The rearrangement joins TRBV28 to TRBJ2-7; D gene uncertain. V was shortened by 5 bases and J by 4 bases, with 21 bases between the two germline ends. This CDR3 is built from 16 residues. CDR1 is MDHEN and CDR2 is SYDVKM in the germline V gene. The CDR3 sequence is CASSPYGIGRNYEQYF. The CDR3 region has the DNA TGTGCCAGCAGTCCTTATGGGATTGGGCGAAATTACGAGCAGTACTTC.

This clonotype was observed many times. CDR3 DNA: TGTGCCAGCAGCCTATCCGGGGGGGGATCCTACAATGAGCAGTTCTTC. As protein: CASSLSGGGSYNEQFF. The chain uses TRBV7-2 and TRBJ2-1; 8 bases line up with TRBD2. Germline loops: CDR1 SGHTA, CDR2 FQGNSA. After removal of 5 bases from V and 1 base from J, the junction contained 7 bases not matched to a gene. CDR3 length: 16 residues.